The clone carrying this TCR beta chain was picked up a small number of times. Its specificity is not known. Profiled with immunoSEQ multiplex PCR; TCRdb holds only in-frame clones, not every one. This sample carries fewer than 5,000 clones, around 80% of them seen once, and the ten largest clones take around 12%. The data belong to a study of T cell repertoires in ileal Crohn's disease. Findings of the study overall: Clonality above 26.8% at surgery always came with endoscopic recurrence.

V lost 5 bases to trimming and J lost 4 bases, with 12 bases between them. CDR1 LNHNV and CDR2 YYDKDF come from the germline V gene (reference sequence). The CDR3 extends over 14 amino acids. The chain recombines TRBV15 with TRBJ1-3; D is ambiguous. The TCR originated in an adult with Crohn's disease. Source material: ileal tissue. The CDR3, as DNA: TGTGCCACCAGCTTAGGAGGGAAGGGAAACACCATATATTTT. This codes for CATSLGGKGNTIYF.